This entry concerns a single TCR beta chain. What it binds is unknown. The data stem from a study of cytomegalovirus exposure and HLA in healthy donors. The study ran its PCR with 60 Vbeta and 13 Jbeta primers. Libraries were prepared by immunoSEQ multiplex PCR; TCRdb keeps only in-frame clonotypes and omits some of them. Among over 80,000 clones, 65% to 75% were seen once, and the ten largest hold roughly 3%. The study, taken as a whole, reports: Earlier analysis yielded a pattern in which most TCR beta V segments were productive about 90% or about 30% of the time. Later analysis associated a missense DCLRE1C variant with TCR beta V- and J-gene trimming. Researchers reportedly found TCR beta sequences accurately predicted most subjects' HLA-A and HLA-B alleles. The study assumed roughly uniform donor sequencing depth for presence/absence analyses.

Germline V gives CDR1 GTSNPN, CDR2 SVGIG (reference sequence). Germline trimming cut 0 bases from V and 6 bases from J; bases unmatched to any gene: 4. The CDR3 length is 15 residues. This sequence was found in a female donor in good health and CMV-seropositive. The V and J genes are TRBV30 and TRBJ2-4; 11 nucleotides agree with TRBD2. The sequencing input was PBMCs. CDR3 amino acids: CAWSVNSGRGNIQYF. The CDR3 DNA reads TGTGCCTGGAGTGTAAATAGCGGGAGGGGAAACATTCAGTACTTC. The variable domain in full, completed from reference TRBV30 and TRBJ2-4, reads SQTIHQWPATLVQPVGSPLSLECTVEGTSNPNLYWYRQAAGRGLQLLFYSVGIGQISSEVPQNLSASRPQDRQFILSSKKLLLSDSGFYLCAWSVNSGRGNIQYFGAGTRLSVL.